This TCR beta chain emerged from a study of blood T cells in healthy people across ages. Findings and limits, study-wide: Older age went with lower TCR beta diversity per million T cells, in a roughly linear way. Diversity was higher, and naive CD4+ cells more numerous, in long-lived donors than in aged donors.

Next came a second PCR, run for roughly 6 to 11 cycles, which used a sample-barcoded 5' primer along with a J-beta primer mix. Via MiXCR, TCRdb re-called the 5' RACE reads, giving one row per CDR3 protein. Of approximately 730,000 distinct CDR3 sequences listed, 50% to 65% are singletons. PBMCs, at least 6.5 million per sample, were isolated. CDR3 length equals 12 residues. The junction had 6 bases not matched to a gene; V was cut back by 8 bases and J by 4 bases. Germline V gene sequence: CDR1 SQVTM, CDR2 ANQGSEA. With respect to this clonotype: The target antigen is unknown.

V and J are TRBV29-1 and TRBJ2-7; 9 bases align to TRBD1. This sequence was found in a man at least 80 years old in good health. The sequenced sample consisted of blood. The CDR3 here is CSFRDRVYEQYF. The CDR3 DNA sequence: TGCAGCTTCCGGGACAGGGTGTACGAGCAGTACTTC.